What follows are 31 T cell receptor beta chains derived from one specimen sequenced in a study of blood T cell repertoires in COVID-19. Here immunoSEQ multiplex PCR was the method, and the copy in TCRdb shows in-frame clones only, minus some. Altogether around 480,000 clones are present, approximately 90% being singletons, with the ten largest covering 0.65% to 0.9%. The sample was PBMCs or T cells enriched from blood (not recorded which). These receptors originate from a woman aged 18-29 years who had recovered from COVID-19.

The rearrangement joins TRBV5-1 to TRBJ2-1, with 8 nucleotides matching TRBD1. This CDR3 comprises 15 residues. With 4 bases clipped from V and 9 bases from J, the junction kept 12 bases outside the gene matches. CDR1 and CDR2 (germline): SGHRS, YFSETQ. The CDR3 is CASSGTQDRGSEQFF. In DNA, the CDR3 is TGCGCCAGCAGCGGGACCCAAGACAGGGGTAGTGAGCAGTTCTTC.

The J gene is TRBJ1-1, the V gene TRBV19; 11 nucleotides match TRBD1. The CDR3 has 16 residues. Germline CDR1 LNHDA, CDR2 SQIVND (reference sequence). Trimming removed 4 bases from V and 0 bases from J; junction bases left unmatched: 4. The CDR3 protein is CASSTGTGGLNTEAFF. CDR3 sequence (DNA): TGTGCCAGTAGTACCGGGACAGGGGGGCTGAACACTGAAGCTTTCTTT.

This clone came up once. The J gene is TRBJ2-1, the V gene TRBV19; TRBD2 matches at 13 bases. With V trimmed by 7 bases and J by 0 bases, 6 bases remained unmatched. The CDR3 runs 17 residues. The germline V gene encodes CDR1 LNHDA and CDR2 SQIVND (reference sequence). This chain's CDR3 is CASIRTSGGSSYNEQFF. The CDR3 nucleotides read TGTGCCAGTATCCGGACTAGCGGGGGTTCCTCCTACAATGAGCAGTTCTTC.

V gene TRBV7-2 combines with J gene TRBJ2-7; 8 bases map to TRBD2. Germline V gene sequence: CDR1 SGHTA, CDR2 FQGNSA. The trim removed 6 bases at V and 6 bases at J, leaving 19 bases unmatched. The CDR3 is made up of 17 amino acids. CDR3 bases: TGTGCCAGCAGTCATACTACAACGGGGGGGACCTCCCGCGAGCAGTACTTC. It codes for CASSHTTTGGTSREQYF.

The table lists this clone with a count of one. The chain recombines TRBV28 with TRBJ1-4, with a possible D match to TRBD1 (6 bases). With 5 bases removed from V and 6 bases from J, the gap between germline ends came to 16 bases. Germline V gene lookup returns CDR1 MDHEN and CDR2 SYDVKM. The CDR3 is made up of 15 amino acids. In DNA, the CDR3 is TGTGCCAGCAGTCTAACAGGGAGAAAGGATGAAAAACTGTTTTTT. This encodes CASSLTGRKDEKLFF.

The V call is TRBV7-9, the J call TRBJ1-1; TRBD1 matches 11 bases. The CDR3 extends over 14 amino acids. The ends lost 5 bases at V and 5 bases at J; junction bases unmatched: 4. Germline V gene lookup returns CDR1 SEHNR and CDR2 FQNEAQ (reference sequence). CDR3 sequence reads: CASSQGQGGTEAFF. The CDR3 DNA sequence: TGTGCCAGCAGCCAGGGACAGGGGGGAACTGAAGCTTTCTTT.

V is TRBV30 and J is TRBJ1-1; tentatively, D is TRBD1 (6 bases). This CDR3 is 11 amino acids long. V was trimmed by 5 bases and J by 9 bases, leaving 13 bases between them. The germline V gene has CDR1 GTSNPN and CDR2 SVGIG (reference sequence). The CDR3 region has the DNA TGTGCCTGGCGCGATCAGGGGAAAGCTTTCTTT. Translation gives CAWRDQGKAFF. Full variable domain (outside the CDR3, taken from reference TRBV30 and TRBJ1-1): SQTIHQWPATLVQPVGSPLSLECTVEGTSNPNLYWYRQAAGRGLQLLFYSVGIGQISSEVPQNLSASRPQDRQFILSSKKLLLSDSGFYLCAWRDQGKAFFGQGTRLTVV.

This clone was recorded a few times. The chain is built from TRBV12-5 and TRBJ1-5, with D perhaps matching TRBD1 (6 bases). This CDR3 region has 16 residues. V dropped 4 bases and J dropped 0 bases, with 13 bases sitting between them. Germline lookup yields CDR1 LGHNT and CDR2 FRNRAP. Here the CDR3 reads CASGSTGYDSNQPQHF. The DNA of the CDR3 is TGTGCTAGTGGTTCGACAGGATACGATAGCAATCAGCCCCAGCATTTT.

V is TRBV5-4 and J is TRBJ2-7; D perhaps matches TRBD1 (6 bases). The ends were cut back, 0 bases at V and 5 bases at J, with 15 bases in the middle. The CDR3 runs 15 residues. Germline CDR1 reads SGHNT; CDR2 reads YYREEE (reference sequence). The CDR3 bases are TGTGCCAGCAGCTTGGGGCCAACAGGGAGTAACGAGCAGTACTTC. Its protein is CASSLGPTGSNEQYF.

CDR3 protein: CASSQEGGTENQPQHF. CDR3 DNA: TGTGCCAGCAGCCAAGAAGGGGGGACAGAGAATCAGCCCCAGCATTTT. This sequence joins TRBV4-2 and TRBJ1-5, with 7 bases matching TRBD1. Looked up from germline, CDR1 is LGHNA and CDR2 is YNFKEQ. Germline trimming cut 0 bases from V and 4 bases from J; bases unmatched to any gene: 6. The CDR3 sequence is 16 residues long.

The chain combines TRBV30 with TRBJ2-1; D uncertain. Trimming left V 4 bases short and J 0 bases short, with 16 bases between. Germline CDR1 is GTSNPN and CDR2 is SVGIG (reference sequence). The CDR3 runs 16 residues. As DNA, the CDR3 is TGTGCCTGGAATGGCCCCGACCACAGCTCCTACAATGAGCAGTTCTTC. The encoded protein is CAWNGPDHSSYNEQFF. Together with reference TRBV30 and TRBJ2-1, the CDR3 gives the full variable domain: SQTIHQWPATLVQPVGSPLSLECTVEGTSNPNLYWYRQAAGRGLQLLFYSVGIGQISSEVPQNLSASRPQDRQFILSSKKLLLSDSGFYLCAWNGPDHSSYNEQFFGPGTRLTVL.

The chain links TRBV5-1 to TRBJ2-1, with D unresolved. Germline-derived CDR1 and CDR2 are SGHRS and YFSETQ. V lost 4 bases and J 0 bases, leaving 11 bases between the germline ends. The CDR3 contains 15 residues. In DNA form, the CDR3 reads TGCGCCAGCAGCCTGGAAGTCAGCTCCTACAATGAGCAGTTCTTC. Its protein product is CASSLEVSSYNEQFF. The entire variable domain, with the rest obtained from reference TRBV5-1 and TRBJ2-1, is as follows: KAGVTQTPRYLIKTRGQQVTLSCSPISGHRSVSWYQQTPGQGLQFLFEYFSETQRNKGNFPGRFSGRQFSNSRSEMNVSTLELGDSALYLCASSLEVSSYNEQFFGPGTRLTVL.

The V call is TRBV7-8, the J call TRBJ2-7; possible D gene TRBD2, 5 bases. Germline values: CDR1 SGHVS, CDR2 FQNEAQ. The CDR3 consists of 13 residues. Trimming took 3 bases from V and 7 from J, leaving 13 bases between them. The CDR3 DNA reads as TGTGCCAGCAGCTTTAGTGAGGGTGGGGAGCAGTACTTC. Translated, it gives CASSFSEGGEQYF.

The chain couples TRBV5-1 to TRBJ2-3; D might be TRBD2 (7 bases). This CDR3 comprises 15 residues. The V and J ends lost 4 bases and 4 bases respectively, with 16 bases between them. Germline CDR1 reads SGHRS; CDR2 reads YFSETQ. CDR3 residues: CASSPQGGGADTQYF. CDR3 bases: TGCGCCAGCAGCCCCCAAGGGGGGGGCGCAGATACGCAGTATTTT.

The CDR3 loop reads CACPYKGADYGYTF. As DNA, the CDR3 is TGTGCCTGTCCATACAAGGGGGCGGACTATGGCTACACCTTC. The chain uses TRBV30 and TRBJ1-2; the match to TRBD1 covers 7 bases. With V trimmed by 6 bases and J by 3 bases, 10 bases remained unmatched. The CDR3 has 14 amino acids. CDR1 is GTSNPN and CDR2 is SVGIG in the germline V gene (reference sequence). Supplemented by reference TRBV30 and TRBJ1-2, the full variable domain reads SQTIHQWPATLVQPVGSPLSLECTVEGTSNPNLYWYRQAAGRGLQLLFYSVGIGQISSEVPQNLSASRPQDRQFILSSKKLLLSDSGFYLCACPYKGADYGYTFGSGTRLTVV.

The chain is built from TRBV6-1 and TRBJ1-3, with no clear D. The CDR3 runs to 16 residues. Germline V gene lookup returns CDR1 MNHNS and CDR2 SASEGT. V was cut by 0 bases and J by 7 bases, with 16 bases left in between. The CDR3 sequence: CASSEALGESGNTIYF. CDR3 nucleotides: TGTGCCAGCAGTGAAGCTTTGGGAGAATCGGGTAACACCATATATTTT.

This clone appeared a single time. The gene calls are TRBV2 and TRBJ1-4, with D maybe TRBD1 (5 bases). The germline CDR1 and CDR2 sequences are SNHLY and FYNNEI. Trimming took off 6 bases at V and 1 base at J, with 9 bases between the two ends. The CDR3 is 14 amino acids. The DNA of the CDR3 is TGTGCCAGCAGACGGGGGAGAACTAATGAAAAACTGTTTTTT. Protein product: CASRRGRTNEKLFF.

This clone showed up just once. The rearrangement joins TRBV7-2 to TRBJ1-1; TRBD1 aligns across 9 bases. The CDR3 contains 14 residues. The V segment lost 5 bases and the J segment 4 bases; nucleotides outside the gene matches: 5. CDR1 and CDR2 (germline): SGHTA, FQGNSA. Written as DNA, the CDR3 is TGTGCCAGCAGCAGACGACAGGGGGGCACTGAAGCTTTCTTT. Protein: CASSRRQGGTEAFF. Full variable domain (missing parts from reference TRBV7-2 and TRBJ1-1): GAGVSQSPSNKVTEKGKDVELRCDPISGHTALYWYRQSLGQGLEFLIYFQGNSAPDKSGLPSDRFSAERTGGSVSTLTIQRTQQEDSAVYLCASSRRQGGTEAFFGQGTRLTVV.

The CDR3 here is CAASRFSNQPQHF. The CDR3 DNA reads TGTGCCGCCTCCAGGTTCAGTAATCAGCCCCAGCATTTT. The rearrangement links TRBV28 to TRBJ1-5; D remains unclear. The CDR3 is 13 amino acids. V was shortened by 11 bases and J by 4 bases, with 15 bases between the two germline ends. Germline CDR1 and CDR2: MDHEN and SYDVKM.

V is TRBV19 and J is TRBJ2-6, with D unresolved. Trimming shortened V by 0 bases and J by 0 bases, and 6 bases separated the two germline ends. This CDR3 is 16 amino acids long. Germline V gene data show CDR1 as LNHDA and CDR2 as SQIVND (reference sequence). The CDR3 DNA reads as TGTGCCAGTAGTATAGAGCCAGGCTCTGGGGCCAACGTCCTGACTTTC. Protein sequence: CASSIEPGSGANVLTF.

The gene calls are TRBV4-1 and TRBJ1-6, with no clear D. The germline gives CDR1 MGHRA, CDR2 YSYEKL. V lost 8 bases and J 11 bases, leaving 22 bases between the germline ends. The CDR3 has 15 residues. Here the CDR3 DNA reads TGCGCCAGCCGCCCAAGTGGGGAGGGTCCGGCACCCCTCCACTTT. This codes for CASRPSGEGPAPLHF.

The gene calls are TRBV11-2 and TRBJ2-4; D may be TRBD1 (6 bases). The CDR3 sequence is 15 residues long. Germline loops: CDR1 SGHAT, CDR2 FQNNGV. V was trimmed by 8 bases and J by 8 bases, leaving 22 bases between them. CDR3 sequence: CASSEESAKGDIQYF. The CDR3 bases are TGTGCCAGCTCGGAGGAGTCGGCCAAGGGGGACATTCAGTACTTC. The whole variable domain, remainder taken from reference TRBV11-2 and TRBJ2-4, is EAGVAQSPRYKIIEKRQSVAFWCNPISGHATLYWYQQILGQGPKLLIQFQNNGVVDDSQLPKDRFSAERLKGVDSTLKIQPAKLEDSAVYLCASSEESAKGDIQYFGAGTRLSVL.

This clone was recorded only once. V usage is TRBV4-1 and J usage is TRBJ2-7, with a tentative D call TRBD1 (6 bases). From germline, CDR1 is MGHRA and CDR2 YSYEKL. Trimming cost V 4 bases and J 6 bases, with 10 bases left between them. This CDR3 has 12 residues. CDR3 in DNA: TGCGCCAGCAGCCCAGGGGTGGGCGAGCAGTACTTC. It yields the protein CASSPGVGEQYF.

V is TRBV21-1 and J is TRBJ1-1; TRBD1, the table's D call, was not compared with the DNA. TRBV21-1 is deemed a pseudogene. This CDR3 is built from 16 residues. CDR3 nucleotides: TGTGCCAGCACCCTACCCCCGGGACAGGGAAACACTGAAGCTTTCTTT. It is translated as CASTLPPGQGNTEAFF.

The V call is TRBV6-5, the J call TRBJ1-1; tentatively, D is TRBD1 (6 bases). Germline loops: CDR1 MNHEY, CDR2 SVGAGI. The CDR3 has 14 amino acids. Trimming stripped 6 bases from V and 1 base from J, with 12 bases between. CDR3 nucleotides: TGTGCCAGCAGGGGGGGGCTCAAGAACACTGAAGCTTTCTTT. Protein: CASRGGLKNTEAFF.

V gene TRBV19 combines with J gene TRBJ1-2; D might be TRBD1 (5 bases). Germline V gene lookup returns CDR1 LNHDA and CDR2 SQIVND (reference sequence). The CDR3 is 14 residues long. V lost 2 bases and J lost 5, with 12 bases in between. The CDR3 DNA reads TGTGCCAGTAGTATAACCAGGGAACAATATGGCTACACCTTC. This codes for CASSITREQYGYTF.

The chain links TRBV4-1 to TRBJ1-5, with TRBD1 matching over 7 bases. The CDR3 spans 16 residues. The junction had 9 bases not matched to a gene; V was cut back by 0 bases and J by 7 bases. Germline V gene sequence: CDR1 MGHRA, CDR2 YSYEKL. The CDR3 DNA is TGCGCCAGCAGCCAAGAGCACACAGGGGAAGGACAGCCCCAGCATTTT. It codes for CASSQEHTGEGQPQHF.

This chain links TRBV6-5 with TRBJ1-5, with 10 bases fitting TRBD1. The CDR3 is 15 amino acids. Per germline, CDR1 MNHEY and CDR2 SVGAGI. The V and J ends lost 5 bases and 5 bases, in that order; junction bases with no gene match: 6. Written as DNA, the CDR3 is TGTGCCAGCAGTCTAACCGGGACAGGGGATCAGCCCCAGCATTTT. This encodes CASSLTGTGDQPQHF.

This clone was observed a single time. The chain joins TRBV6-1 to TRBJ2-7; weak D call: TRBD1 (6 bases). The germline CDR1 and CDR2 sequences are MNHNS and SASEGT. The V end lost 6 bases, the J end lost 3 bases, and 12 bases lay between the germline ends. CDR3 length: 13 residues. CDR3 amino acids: CASRWGQGYEQYF. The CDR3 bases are TGTGCCAGCAGGTGGGGGCAAGGCTACGAGCAGTACTTC.

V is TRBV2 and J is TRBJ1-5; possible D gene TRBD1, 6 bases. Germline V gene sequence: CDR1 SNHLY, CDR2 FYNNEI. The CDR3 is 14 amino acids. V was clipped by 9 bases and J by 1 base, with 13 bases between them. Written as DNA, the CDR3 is TGTGCCAGGGGGGGGCCGGGGAGCAATCAGCCCCAGCATTTT. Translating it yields CARGGPGSNQPQHF.

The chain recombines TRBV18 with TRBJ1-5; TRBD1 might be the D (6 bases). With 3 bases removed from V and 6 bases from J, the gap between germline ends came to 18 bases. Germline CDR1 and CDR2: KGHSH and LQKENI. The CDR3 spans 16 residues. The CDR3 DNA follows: TGTGCCAGCTCACCCATCGTGGCAGGGGCTGGTCAGCCCCAGCATTTT. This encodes CASSPIVAGAGQPQHF. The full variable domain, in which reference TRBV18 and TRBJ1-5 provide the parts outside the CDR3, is NAGVMQNPRHLVRRRGQEARLRCSPMKGHSHVYWYRQLPEEGLKFMVYLQKENIIDESGMPKERFSAEFPKEGPSILRIQQVVRGDSAAYFCASSPIVAGAGQPQHFGDGTRLSIL.